One sample yielded the 9 T cell receptor beta chains listed below, sequenced in a study of blood T cell repertoires in COVID-19. Sequencing used immunoSEQ multiplex PCR; TCRdb keeps in-frame clones, though not all of them. Among about 350,000 clones, roughly 86% were seen once, and the ten largest hold about 6.7%. Input material: peripheral blood. These receptors were taken from a woman between 65 and 79 years old with COVID-19, enrolled during active disease.

On this clone itself: The same CDR3 arises from other DNA sequences in this sample as well. The chain is built from TRBV5-1 and TRBJ1-1; 8 nucleotides agree with TRBD1. CDR3 size: 12 residues. After removal of 3 bases from V and 8 bases from J, the junction contained 3 bases not matched to a gene. Per the germline V gene, CDR1 is SGHRS and CDR2 is YFSETQ. The CDR3 loop is CASSWTGSEAFF. DNA of the CDR3: TGCGCCAGCAGCTGGACAGGGTCCGAAGCTTTCTTT.

CDR3 region: CASSEDGLYEQYF. CDR3 in DNA: TGTGCCAGCAGCGAGGACGGACTCTACGAGCAGTACTTC. This rearrangement joins TRBV7-8 to TRBJ2-7; tentatively, D is TRBD2 (5 bases). V lost 5 bases to trimming and J lost 3 bases, with 11 bases between them. CDR1 SGHVS and CDR2 FQNEAQ come from the germline V gene. This CDR3 spans 13 amino acids.

The CDR3 nucleotides are TGTGCCAGCAGCGACCATCCGGGTTCGGGAAAACTGTTTTTT. Protein sequence: CASSDHPGSGKLFF. J is TRBJ1-4 and V is TRBV9; D gene unclear. V was clipped by 3 bases and J by 10 bases, with 16 bases between them. There are 14 residues in the CDR3. Germline V gives CDR1 SGDLS, CDR2 YYNGEE.

This clone was recorded once. The genes are TRBV2 and TRBJ1-1, with D possibly TRBD1 on 5 matching bases. The germline CDR1 and CDR2 sequences are SNHLY and FYNNEI. V lost 8 bases and J lost 0, with 19 bases in between. The CDR3 is made up of 16 amino acids. As DNA, the CDR3 is TGTGCCAGCGAACAGACAGTGAATACAATGAACACTGAAGCTTTCTTT. Translation gives CASEQTVNTMNTEAFF.

The genes are TRBV5-5 and TRBJ1-5, with D uncertain. The CDR3 has 13 residues. The V end was cut by 2 bases, the J end by 5 bases, with 8 bases between. Germline V CDR1 and CDR2: SGHKS, YYEKEE (reference sequence). CDR3 amino acids: CASSFEAYQPQHF. DNA of the CDR3: TGTGCCAGCAGCTTCGAGGCCTATCAGCCCCAGCATTTT.

V gene TRBV11-2 combines with J gene TRBJ1-1; TRBD1 aligns across 9 bases. The V segment lost 7 bases and the J segment 4 bases; nucleotides outside the gene matches: 7. CDR1 is SGHAT and CDR2 is FQNNGV in the germline V gene. This CDR3 has 14 residues. CDR3 in amino acids: CASNHRGPGTEAFF. In nucleotides, the CDR3 is TGTGCCAGCAACCACAGGGGGCCTGGCACTGAAGCTTTCTTT.

V is TRBV4-3 and J is TRBJ1-4, with TRBD1 as a possible D gene (5 bases). Germline V lookup: CDR1 LGHNA, CDR2 YSLEER. V dropped 1 base and J dropped 14 bases, with 14 bases sitting between them. The CDR3 contains 13 residues. DNA for the CDR3: TGCGCCAGCAGCCAAGGAAAAAAGGACACGCTGTTTTTT. This codes for CASSQGKKDTLFF.

This rearrangement joins TRBV19 to TRBJ2-3; TRBD2 matches at 9 bases. V dropped 9 bases and J dropped 2; count of bases not matched to a gene: 3. Per germline, CDR1 LNHDA and CDR2 SQIVND (reference sequence). This CDR3 has 13 amino acids. The CDR3: CASRLAATDTQYF. The CDR3 DNA is TGTGCCAGCAGACTAGCGGCCACAGATACGCAGTATTTT. Filled out from reference TRBV19 and TRBJ2-3, the complete variable domain reads DGGITQSPKYLFRKEGQNVTLSCEQNLNHDAMYWYRQDPGQGLRLIYYSQIVNDFQKGDIAEGYSVSREKKESFPLTVTSAQKNPTAFYLCASRLAATDTQYFGPGTRLTVL.

The CDR3 nucleotides are TGTGCCAGCACCGGACAGGGGAGAGGCTACACCTTC. Protein: CASTGQGRGYTF. V usage is TRBV2 and J usage is TRBJ1-2, with 9 bases aligning to TRBD1. Germline CDR1 SNHLY, CDR2 FYNNEI. J was trimmed by 8 bases and V by 7 bases; bases with no gene match: 5. The CDR3 is 12 residues long.